This T cell receptor beta chain was captured in a study of blood T cell repertoires in COVID-19. Overall study: Samples representing acute and convalescent COVID-19 were sourced from the United States, Italy and Spain. From T cells, B-cell-depleted T cells, or PBMCs came the material, which was cDNA or gDNA.

Sequenced by immunoSEQ multiplex PCR; TCRdb stores in-frame clones only, minus some. The sample includes fewer than 300,000 clones, approximately 82% of them seen just once. Those who participated ranged in age from 18 to 89 years and resided in about two dozen US areas. Participants in the exposed group had met a COVID-19 case in the 2 weeks before joining the study. This CDR3 is 12 amino acids long. Germline loops: CDR1 MNHEY, CDR2 SVGAGI. The V end was cut by 10 bases, the J end by 7 bases, with 16 bases between. Sequencing input: PBMCs or T cells enriched from blood (not recorded which). The TCR comes from a man in his forties or fifties who had been exposed to COVID-19. The chain couples TRBV6-5 to TRBJ1-2; tentative D call: TRBD1 (6 bases). Here the CDR3 reads CAIKDSGGGYTF. CDR3 sequence (DNA): TGTGCCATAAAGGACAGTGGCGGTGGCTACACCTTC.